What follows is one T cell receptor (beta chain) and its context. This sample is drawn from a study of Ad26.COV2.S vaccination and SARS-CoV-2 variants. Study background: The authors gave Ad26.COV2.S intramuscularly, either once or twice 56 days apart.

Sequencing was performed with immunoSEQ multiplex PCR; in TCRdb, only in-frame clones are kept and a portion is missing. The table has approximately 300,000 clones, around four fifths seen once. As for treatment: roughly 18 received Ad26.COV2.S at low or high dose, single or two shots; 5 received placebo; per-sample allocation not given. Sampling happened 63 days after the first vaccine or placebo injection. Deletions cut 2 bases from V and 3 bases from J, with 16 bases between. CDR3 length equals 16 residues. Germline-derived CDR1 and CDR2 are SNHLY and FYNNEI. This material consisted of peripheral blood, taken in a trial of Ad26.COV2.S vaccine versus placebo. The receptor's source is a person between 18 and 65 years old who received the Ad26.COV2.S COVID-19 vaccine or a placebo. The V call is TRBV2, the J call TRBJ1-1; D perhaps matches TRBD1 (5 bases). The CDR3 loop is CASSEIRGASYTEAFF. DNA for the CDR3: TGTGCCAGCAGTGAAATTCGCGGGGCATCATACACTGAAGCTTTCTTT.